This T cell receptor (beta chain) was obtained from a study of OX40 agonist ivuxolimab in advanced cancers. Study background: Three dose-escalation patients had partial responses: one with hepatocellular carcinoma and two with cutaneous melanoma.

Sequenced by immunoSEQ multiplex PCR; TCRdb stores in-frame clones only, minus some. Among roughly 83,000 clones listed, approximately 84% were seen once. This clonotype was sampled from an adult with an advanced solid tumor such as melanoma, head and neck, liver or kidney cancer. The sequences come from CD4+ or CD8+ T cells sorted from blood, collected in a trial of the OX40 agonist ivuxolimab.

Here the CDR3 reads CASSLWTSDQETQYF. The CDR3, as DNA: TGTGCCAGCAGCTTATGGACTAGCGATCAAGAGACCCAGTACTTC. This chain uses TRBV6-1 with TRBJ2-5; the match to TRBD2 covers 9 bases. CDR1 and CDR2 (germline): MNHNS, SASEGT. The CDR3 contains 15 residues. The junction had 7 bases not matched to a gene; V was cut back by 6 bases and J by 2 bases.